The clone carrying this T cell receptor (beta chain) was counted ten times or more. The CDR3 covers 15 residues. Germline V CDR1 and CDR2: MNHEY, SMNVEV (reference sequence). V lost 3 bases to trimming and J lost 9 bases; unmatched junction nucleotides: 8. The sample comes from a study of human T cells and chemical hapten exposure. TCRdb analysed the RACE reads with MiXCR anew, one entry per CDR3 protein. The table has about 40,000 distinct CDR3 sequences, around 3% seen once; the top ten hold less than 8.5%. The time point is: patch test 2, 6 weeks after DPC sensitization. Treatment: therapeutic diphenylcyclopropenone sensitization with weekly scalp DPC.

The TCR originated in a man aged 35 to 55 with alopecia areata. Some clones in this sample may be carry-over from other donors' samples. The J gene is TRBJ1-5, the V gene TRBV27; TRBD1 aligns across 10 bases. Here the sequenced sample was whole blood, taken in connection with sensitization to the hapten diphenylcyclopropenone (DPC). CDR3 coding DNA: TGTGCCAGCAGTTTGGGACAGGGGAGGCGATGGCCCCAGCATTTT. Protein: CASSLGQGRRWPQHF.